This paragraph covers one TCR beta chain sequence. Antigen specificity is unknown. The CDR3 is 14 residues long. V lost 0 bases and J lost 7, with 10 bases in between. Germline V gene lookup returns CDR1 SGHRS and CDR2 YFSETQ. This sample was included in a study of T-cell reconstitution after alpha-beta-depleted transplantation in children. Points from the study as a whole: Reportedly, alpha-beta T cells present about two months post-transplant originated from several hundred expanded clones of graft origin. When one year had passed after transplant, most T-cell counts and diversity came from newly produced T cells.

The TCRbeta library incorporated unique molecular identifiers. TCRdb reanalysed the PCR reads using MiXCR and keeps one entry per CDR3 protein. The sample lists under 850,000 distinct CDR3 sequences, approximately 14% seen once, with 0.79% in the top ten. V gene TRBV5-1 combines with J gene TRBJ1-4; D is ambiguous. The specimen was PBMCs, collected before TCRalphabeta/CD19-depleted stem cell transplant. This clonotype was obtained from a girl aged 2-15 years with congenital amegakaryocytic thrombocytopenia, due to receive a stem cell transplant. The CDR3 region is CASSLATSREKLFF. CDR3 DNA sequence: TGCGCCAGCAGCTTGGCCACCTCCCGTGAAAAACTGTTTTTT. Full variable domain (outside the CDR3, taken from reference TRBV5-1 and TRBJ1-4): KAGVTQTPRYLIKTRGQQVTLSCSPISGHRSVSWYQQTPGQGLQFLFEYFSETQRNKGNFPGRFSGRQFSNSRSEMNVSTLELGDSALYLCASSLATSREKLFFGSGTQLSVL.